This TCR beta chain was found in a study of control samples from healthy donors and cancer patients. J gave up 3 bases and V 3 bases, and 7 bases lay outside the gene matches. The CDR3 contains 16 residues. Looked up from germline, CDR1 is SGHTA and CDR2 is FQGNSA. Profiling relied on immunoSEQ multiplex PCR, and the TCRdb table lists in-frame clones only, not all of them. The table records 95,000 to 150,000 clones, approximately 87% of them present only once. The rearrangement joins TRBV7-2 to TRBJ2-3, with TRBD2 matching 9 bases. The sequence was obtained from a man between 25 and 39 years old in good health. Sequencing was performed on blood. The DNA of the CDR3 is TGTGCCAGCAGCTTGGGAGGTAGCGGGGGAACAGATACGCAGTATTTT. It specifies CASSLGGSGGTDTQYF.